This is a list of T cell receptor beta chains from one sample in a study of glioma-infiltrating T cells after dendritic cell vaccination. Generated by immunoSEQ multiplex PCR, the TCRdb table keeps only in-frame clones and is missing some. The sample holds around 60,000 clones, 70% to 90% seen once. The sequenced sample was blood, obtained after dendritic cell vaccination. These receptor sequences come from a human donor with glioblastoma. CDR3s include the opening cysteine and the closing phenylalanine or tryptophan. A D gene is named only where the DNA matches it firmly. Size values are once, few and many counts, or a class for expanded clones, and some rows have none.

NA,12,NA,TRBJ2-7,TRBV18,TGTGCCAGCTCACCGGCAGGGGACGAGCAGTACTTC,CASSPAGDEQYF
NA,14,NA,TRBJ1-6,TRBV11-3,TGTGCCAGCACAAGGGCGGGGGTTGGTTCACCCCTCCACTTT,CASTRAGVGSPLHF
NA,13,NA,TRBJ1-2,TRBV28,TGTGCCAGCAGGATACAGGGAAGAGATGGCTACACCTTC,CASRIQGRDGYTF
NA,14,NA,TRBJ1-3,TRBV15,TGTGCCACCAGCAGAGGGACAGCTGGAAACACCATATATTTT,CATSRGTAGNTIYF
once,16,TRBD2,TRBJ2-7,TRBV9,TGTGCCAGCAGCGTAGGGGCGGGGGGGGGATCCTACGAGCAGTACTTC,CASSVGAGGGSYEQYF
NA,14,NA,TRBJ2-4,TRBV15,TGTGCCACCAGCAGAGTGGGGGGAGAGGACATTCAGTACTTC,CATSRVGGEDIQYF
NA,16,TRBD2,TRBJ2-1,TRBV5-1,TGCGCCAGCAGCGTCACGGGGGGGCCGAACTACAATGAGCAGTTCTTC,CASSVTGGPNYNEQFF
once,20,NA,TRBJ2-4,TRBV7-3,TGTGCCAGCAGCTTTTCCTCTACTGTCGAGTACCCGGTCGGCAAAAACATTCAGTACTTC,CASSFSSTVEYPVGKNIQYF
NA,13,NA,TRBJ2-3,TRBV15,TGTGCCACCAGCAGAGGAGGAACAGATACGCAGTATTTT,CATSRGGTDTQYF
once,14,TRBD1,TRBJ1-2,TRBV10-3,TGTGCCATCACGTACGCGGGACAGGGAGGTGGCTACACCTTC,CAITYAGQGGGYTF
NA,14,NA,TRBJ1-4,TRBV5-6,TGTGCCAGCAGCTTGGTGGTTGGGCGTGAAAAACTGTTTTTT,CASSLVVGREKLFF
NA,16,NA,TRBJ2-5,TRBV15,TGTGCCACCAGCAGAGCCTCACTCGGAGGGGTTGAGACCCAGTACTTC,CATSRASLGGVETQYF
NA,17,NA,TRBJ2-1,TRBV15,TGTGCCACCAGCAGAGATCCCTTAAGAGGGTACTACAATGAGCAGTTCTTC,CATSRDPLRGYYNEQFF
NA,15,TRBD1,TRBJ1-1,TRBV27,TGTGCCAGCAGTTTATATCCAGGGGGCTACACTGAAGCTTTCTTT,CASSLYPGGYTEAFF
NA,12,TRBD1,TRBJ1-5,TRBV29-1,TGCAGCGTTGGACAGGGGTTTGGGCCCCAGCATTTT,CSVGQGFGPQHF
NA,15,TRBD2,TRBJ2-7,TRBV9,TGTGCCAGCAGCGTCACCGGGGGGAACAACTACGAGCAGTACTTC,CASSVTGGNNYEQYF
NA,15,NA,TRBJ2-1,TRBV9,TGTGCCAGCAGCGTAGCCGGGACACAAGACAATGAGCAGTTCTTC,CASSVAGTQDNEQFF
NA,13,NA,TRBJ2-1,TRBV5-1,TGCGCCAGCAGCTCAGGCTTCTACAATGAGCAGTTCTTC,CASSSGFYNEQFF
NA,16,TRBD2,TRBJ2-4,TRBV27,TGTGCCAGCAGTCTGAGCGGGGGGGATCTCAAAAACATTCAGTACTTC,CASSLSGGDLKNIQYF
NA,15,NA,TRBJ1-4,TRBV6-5,TGTGCCAGCAGTTACGATTCAGGGCAGGGTGAAAAACTGTTTTTT,CASSYDSGQGEKLFF
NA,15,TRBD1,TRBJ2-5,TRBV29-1,TGCAGCGTTGACCGACAGGGGTATTTTATGGGGACCCAGTACTTC,CSVDRQGYFMGTQYF
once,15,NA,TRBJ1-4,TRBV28,TGTGCCAGCAGCTCAACCAGGGCGAGGAATGAAAAACTGTTTTTT,CASSSTRARNEKLFF
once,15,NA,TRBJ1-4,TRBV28,TGTGCCAGCAGTTCTCCAGGAGGGGCGGGAGAAAAACTGTTTTTT,CASSSPGGAGEKLFF
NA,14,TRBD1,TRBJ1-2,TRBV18,TGTGCCAGCTCACCTGCCACAGGGGGCTATGGCTACACCTTC,CASSPATGGYGYTF
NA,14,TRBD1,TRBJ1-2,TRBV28,TGTGCCAGCAGAGCCGGACAGGGGAACTATGGCTACACCTTC,CASRAGQGNYGYTF
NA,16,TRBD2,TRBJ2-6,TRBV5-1,TGCGCCAGCAGAGAGACTAGCGGGGGGTGGGCCAACGTCCTGACTTTC,CASRETSGGWANVLTF
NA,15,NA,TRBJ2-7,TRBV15,TGTGCCACCAGCAGGCCAAAGCGGCTCAAGGGCGAGCAGTACTTC,CATSRPKRLKGEQYF
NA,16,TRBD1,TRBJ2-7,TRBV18,TGTGCCAGCTCACCCGAGTCTGGGACAGGGGGCCACGAGCAGTACTTC,CASSPESGTGGHEQYF
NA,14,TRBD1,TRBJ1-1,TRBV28,TGTGCCAGCAGTTTAGACATGGACAGGGGGCGGGCTTTCTTT,CASSLDMDRGRAFF
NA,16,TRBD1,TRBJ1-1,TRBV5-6,TGTGCCAGCAGCCTACCCACTCCAGGGGGGAACACTGAAGCTTTCTTT,CASSLPTPGGNTEAFF
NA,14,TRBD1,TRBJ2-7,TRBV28,TGTGCCAGCAGAACTGGACAGGGGAGGGGCGAGCAGTACTTC,CASRTGQGRGEQYF
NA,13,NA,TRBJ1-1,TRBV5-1,TGCGCCAGCAGCTTGAGTGGGCGAGCTGAAGCTTTCTTT,CASSLSGRAEAFF
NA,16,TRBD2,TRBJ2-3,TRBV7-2,TGTGCCAGCAGCCCTCGGACTAGCGGGAACACAGATACGCAGTATTTT,CASSPRTSGNTDTQYF
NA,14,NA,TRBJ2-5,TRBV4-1,TGCGCCAGCAGCCAAGTAGGCAGGAAAGAGACCCAGTACTTC,CASSQVGRKETQYF
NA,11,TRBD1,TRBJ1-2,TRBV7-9,TGTGCCAGCAGCTTAGATGACAGGGCCATCTTC,CASSLDDRAIF
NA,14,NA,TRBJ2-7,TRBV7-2,TGTGCCAGCAGTCTCGGACAGAGAACCTACGAGCAGTACTTC,CASSLGQRTYEQYF
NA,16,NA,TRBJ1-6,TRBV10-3,TGTGCCATCACGGGAGCTTATAGCTCCTATAATTCCCCCCTCCACTTT,CAITGAYSSYNSPLHF
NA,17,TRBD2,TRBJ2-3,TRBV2,TGTGCCAGCAGTCCCCGACTAGCGGGGGATTTCACGGATACGCAGTATTTT,CASSPRLAGDFTDTQYF
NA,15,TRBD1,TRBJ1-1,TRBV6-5,TGTGCCAGCAGTTACTACGGGGACAGGGGGTCTGAAGCTTTCTTT,CASSYYGDRGSEAFF
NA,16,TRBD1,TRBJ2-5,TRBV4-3,TGCGCCAGCAGCCAGGATGTTCGTACAGGGGCCGAGACCCAGTACTTC,CASSQDVRTGAETQYF
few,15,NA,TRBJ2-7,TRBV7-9,TGTGCCAGCAGCCCCGGACGGACAACCTCCTACGAGCAGTACTTC,CASSPGRTTSYEQYF
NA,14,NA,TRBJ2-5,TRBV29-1,TGCAGCGTTTGGGCGGGCCCACAGTCAGAGACCCAGTACTTC,CSVWAGPQSETQYF
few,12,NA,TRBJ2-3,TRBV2,TGTGCCAGCAGTGAGTTGGAGGATACGCAGTATTTT,CASSELEDTQYF
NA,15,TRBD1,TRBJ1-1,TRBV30,TGTGCCTGGGACGTCCCGGGACAGGGTAGCACTGAAGCTTTCTTT,CAWDVPGQGSTEAFF